A selection of T cell receptor beta chains follows, all from one sample in a study of blood T cells in healthy people across ages. One entry per CDR3 protein, called by TCRdb with MiXCR from the 5' RACE reads. Among about 1.4 million distinct CDR3 sequences listed, 45% to 70% were seen once. Input material: blood. Receptor source: a man in his late teens or twenties in good health. CDR3s include the opening cysteine and the closing phenylalanine or tryptophan. The D gene is left open where the match is weak. Size is omitted from some rows. Given values are once, few, many or a class for expanded clones.

cdr3_nt	cdr3_aa	d_call	cdr3_length	v_call	clone_size	j_call
TGTGCCAGCAGGCCCGGGACTAGCTTGAACAATGAGCAGTTCTTC	CASRPGTSLNNEQFF	TRBD2	15	TRBV6-2/TRBV6-3	few	TRBJ2-1
TGTGCCAGCAGCCAGAGGGACAGGCCATATTCACCCCTCCACTTT	CASSQRDRPYSPLHF	TRBD1	15	TRBV14	-	TRBJ1-6
TGTGCCAGCAGTTACGGGGGACAGGGAGGGGCAGCTTTCTTT	CASSYGGQGGAAFF	TRBD1	14	TRBV6-5	-	TRBJ1-1
TGTGCCAGCAGCCATCTAAATGGCTACACCTTC	CASSHLNGYTF	-	11	TRBV11-2	-	TRBJ1-2
TGTGCCAGCTCTGGAGGCAGGCACTACGAGCAGTACTTC	CASSGGRHYEQYF	-	13	TRBV27	-	TRBJ2-7
TGCGCCAGCAGCCAAGCTCGGGACACCTCCTACGATCAGTACTTC	CASSQARDTSYDQYF	-	15	TRBV4-1	-	TRBJ2-7
TGCAGCGTTGATGAAGGGGAGAGCTCCTACAATGAGCAGTTCTTC	CSVDEGESSYNEQFF	-	15	TRBV29-1	-	TRBJ2-1
TGCGCCAGCAGCCCTTTGGGCGGGGGCTCCTACGAGCAGTACTTC	CASSPLGGGSYEQYF	TRBD2	15	TRBV4-1	-	TRBJ2-7
TGTGCCAGCAGTGAAGCGCGTCCGAACACTGAAGCTTTCTTT	CASSEARPNTEAFF	-	14	TRBV6-1	-	TRBJ1-1
TGTGCCAGCAGCCCGTCCTCCAATTACAATGAGCAGTTCTTC	CASSPSSNYNEQFF	-	14	TRBV7-6	many	TRBJ2-1
TGCGCCAGCAGCCAAACTAGCGGGAGGGCGTACGAGCAGTACTTC	CASSQTSGRAYEQYF	TRBD2	15	TRBV5-1	few	TRBJ2-7
TGCAGCGTTGAACAAATCTACAATGAGCAGTTCTTC	CSVEQIYNEQFF	-	12	TRBV29-1	-	TRBJ2-1